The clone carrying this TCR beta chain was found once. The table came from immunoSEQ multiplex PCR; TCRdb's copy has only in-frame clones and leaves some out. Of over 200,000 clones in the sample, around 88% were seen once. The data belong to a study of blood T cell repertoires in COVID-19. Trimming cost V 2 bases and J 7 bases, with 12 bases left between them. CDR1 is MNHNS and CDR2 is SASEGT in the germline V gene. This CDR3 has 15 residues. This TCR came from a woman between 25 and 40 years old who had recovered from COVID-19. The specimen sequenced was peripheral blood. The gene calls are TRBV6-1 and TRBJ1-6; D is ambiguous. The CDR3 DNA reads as TGTGCCAGCAGTGAATTTAGGCAGGCCAATTCACCCCTCCACTTT. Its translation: CASSEFRQANSPLHF.